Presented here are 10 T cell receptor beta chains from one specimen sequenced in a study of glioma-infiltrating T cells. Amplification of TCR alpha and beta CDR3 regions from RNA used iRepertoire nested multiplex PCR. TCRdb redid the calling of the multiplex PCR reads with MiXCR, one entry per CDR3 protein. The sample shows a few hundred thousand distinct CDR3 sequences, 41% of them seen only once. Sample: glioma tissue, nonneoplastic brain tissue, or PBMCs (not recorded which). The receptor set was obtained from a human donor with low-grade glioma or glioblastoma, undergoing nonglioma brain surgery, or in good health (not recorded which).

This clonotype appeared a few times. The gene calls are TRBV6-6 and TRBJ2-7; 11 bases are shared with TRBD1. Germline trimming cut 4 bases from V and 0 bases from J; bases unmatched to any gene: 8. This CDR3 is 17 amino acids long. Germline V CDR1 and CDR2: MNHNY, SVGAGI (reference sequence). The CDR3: CASSLKGQGARSYEQYF. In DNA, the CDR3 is TGTGCCAGCAGTTTAAAAGGACAGGGGGCGCGCTCCTACGAGCAGTACTTC.

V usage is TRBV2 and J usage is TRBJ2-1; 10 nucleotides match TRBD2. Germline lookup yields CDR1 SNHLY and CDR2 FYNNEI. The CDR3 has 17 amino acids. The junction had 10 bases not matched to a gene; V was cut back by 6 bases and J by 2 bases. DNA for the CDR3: TGTGCCAGCAGACGGAATAGCGGGAGGATCCCCTACAATGAGCAGTTCTTC. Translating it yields CASRRNSGRIPYNEQFF.

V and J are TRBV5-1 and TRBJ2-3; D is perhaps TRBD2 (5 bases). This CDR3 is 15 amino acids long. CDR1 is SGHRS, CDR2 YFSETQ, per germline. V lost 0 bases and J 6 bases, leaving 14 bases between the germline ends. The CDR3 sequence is CASSLGLQPGDTQYF. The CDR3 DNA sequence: TGCGCCAGCAGCTTGGGACTCCAGCCGGGGGATACGCAGTATTTT.

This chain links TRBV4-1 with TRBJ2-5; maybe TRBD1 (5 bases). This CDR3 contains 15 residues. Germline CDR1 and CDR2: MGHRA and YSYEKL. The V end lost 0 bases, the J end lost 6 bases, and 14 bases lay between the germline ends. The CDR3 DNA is TGCGCCAGCAGCCAAGATGGGGCAGGGATGAAGACCCAGTACTTC. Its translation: CASSQDGAGMKTQYF.

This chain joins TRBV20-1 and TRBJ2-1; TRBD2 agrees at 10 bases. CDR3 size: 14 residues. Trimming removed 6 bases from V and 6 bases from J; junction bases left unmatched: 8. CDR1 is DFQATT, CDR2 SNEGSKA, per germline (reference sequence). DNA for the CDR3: TGCAGTGCCCCGGGACTAGCGCTATGCAATGAGCAGTTCTTC. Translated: CSAPGLALCNEQFF.

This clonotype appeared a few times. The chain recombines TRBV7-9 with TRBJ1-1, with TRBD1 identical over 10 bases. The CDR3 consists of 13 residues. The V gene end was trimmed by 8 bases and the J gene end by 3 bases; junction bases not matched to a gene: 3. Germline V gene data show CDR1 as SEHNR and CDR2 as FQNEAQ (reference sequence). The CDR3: CASPGTGDTEAFF. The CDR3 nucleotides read TGTGCCAGCCCGGGGACAGGGGACACTGAAGCTTTCTTT.

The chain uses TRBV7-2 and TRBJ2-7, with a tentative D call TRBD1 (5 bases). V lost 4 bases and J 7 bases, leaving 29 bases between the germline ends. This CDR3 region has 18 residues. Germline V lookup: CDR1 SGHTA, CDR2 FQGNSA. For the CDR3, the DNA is TGTGCCAGCAGCTCGTATTTACAGGTCTTTAGCTCCTACAATGAGCAGTACTTC. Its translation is CASSSYLQVFSSYNEQYF. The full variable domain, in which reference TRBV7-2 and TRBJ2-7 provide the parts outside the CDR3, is GAGVSQSPSNKVTEKGKDVELRCDPISGHTALYWYRQSLGQGLEFLIYFQGNSAPDKSGLPSDRFSAERTGGSVSTLTIQRTQQEDSAVYLCASSSYLQVFSSYNEQYFGPGTRLTVT.

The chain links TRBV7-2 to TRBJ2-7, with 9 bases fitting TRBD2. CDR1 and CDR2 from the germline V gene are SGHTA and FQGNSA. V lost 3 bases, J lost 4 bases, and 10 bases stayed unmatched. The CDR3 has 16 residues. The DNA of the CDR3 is TGTGCCAGCAGCTTGGGGCTTAGCGGGAGTTTGTACGAGCAGTACTTC. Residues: CASSLGLSGSLYEQYF.

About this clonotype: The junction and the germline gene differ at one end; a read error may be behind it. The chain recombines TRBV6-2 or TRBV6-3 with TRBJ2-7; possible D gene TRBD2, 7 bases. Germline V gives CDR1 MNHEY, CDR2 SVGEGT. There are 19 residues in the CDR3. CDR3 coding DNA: TGTGCCAGCAGTCAACCCGACAGGCTGTGGGCGGGAGAGGCCTACGAGAAGTACTTC. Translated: CASSQPDRLWAGEAYEKYF.

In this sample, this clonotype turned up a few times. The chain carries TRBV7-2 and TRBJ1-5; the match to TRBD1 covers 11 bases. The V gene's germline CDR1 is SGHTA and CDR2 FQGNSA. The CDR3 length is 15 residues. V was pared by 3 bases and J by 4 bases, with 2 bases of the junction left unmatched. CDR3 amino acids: CASSLGQGVNQPQHF. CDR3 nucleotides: TGTGCCAGCAGCTTGGGACAGGGGGTGAATCAGCCCCAGCATTTT.